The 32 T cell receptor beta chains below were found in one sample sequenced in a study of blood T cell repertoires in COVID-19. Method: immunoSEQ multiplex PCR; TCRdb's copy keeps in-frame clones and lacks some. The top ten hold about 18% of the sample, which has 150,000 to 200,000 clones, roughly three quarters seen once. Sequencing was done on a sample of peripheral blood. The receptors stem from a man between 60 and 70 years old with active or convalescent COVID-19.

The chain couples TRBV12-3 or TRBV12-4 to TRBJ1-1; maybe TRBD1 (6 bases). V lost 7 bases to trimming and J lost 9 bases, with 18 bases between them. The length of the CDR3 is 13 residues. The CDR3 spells CASIGDNKDKAFF. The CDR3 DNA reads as TGTGCCAGCATAGGGGACAACAAAGATAAAGCTTTCTTT.

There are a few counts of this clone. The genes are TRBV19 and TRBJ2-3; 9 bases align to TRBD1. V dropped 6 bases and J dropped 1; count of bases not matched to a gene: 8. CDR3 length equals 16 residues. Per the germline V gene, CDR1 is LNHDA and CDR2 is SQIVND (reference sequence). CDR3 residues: CASSQTGGSGTDTQYF. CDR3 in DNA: TGTGCCAGTAGCCAAACAGGGGGCTCAGGCACAGATACGCAGTATTTT.

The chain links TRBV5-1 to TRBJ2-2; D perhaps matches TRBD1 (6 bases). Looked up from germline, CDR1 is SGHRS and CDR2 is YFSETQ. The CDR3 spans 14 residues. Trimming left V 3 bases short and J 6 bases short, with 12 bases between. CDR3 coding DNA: TGCGCCAGCAGCTATACCAGGGGTTCCGGGGAGCTGTTTTTT. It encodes CASSYTRGSGELFF.

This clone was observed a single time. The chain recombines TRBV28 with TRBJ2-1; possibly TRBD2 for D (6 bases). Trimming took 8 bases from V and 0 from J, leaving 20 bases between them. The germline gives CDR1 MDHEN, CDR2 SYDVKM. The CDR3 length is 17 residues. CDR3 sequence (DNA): TGTGCCAGCCCACCATCCTTAGCCGGGAGCTCCTACAATGAGCAGTTCTTC. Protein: CASPPSLAGSSYNEQFF.

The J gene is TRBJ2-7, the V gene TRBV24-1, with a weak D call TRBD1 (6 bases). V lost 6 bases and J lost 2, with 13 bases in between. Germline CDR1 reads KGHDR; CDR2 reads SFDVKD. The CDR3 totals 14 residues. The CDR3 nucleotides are TGTGCCACCAGTACGACAGGCTACCCCTACGAGCAGTACTTC. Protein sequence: CATSTTGYPYEQYF.

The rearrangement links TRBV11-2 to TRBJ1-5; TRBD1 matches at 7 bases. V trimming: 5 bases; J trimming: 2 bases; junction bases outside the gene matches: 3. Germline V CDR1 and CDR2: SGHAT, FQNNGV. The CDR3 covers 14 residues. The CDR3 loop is CASSRDRGNQPQHF. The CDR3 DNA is TGTGCCAGCAGCCGCGACAGGGGCAATCAGCCCCAGCATTTT.

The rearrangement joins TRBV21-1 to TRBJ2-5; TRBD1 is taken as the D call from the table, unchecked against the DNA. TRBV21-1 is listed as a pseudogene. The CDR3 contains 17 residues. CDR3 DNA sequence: TGTGCCAGCAGCAAAGCTCGGACAGGGGGCGACCAAGAGACCCAGTACTTC. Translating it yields CASSKARTGGDQETQYF.

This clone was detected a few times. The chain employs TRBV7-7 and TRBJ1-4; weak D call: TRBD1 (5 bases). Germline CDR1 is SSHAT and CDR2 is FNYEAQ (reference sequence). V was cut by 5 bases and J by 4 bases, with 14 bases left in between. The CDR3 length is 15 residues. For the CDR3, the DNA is TGTGCCAGCAGCCCCCGGCAGGGACTTAATGAAAAACTGTTTTTT. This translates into CASSPRQGLNEKLFF.

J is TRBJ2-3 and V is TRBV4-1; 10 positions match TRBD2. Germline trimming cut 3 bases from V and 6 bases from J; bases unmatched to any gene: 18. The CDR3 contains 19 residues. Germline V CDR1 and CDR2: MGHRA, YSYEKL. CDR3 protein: CASSQRPGTSVLGIDTQYF. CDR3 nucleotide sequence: TGCGCCAGCAGCCAGCGTCCCGGGACTAGCGTCCTGGGGATTGATACGCAGTATTTT.

CDR3: CASSITRQGGQPQHF. The CDR3 nucleotides are TGTGCCAGTAGTATTACCCGACAGGGCGGTCAGCCCCAGCATTTT. The genes are TRBV19 and TRBJ1-5; the match to TRBD1 covers 7 bases. The CDR3 extends over 15 amino acids. Germline lookup yields CDR1 LNHDA and CDR2 SQIVND (reference sequence). J lost 6 bases, V lost 3 bases, and 8 bases had no gene match.

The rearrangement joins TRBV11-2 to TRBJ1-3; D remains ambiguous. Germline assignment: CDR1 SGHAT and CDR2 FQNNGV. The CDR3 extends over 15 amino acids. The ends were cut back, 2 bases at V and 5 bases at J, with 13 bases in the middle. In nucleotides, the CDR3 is TGTGCCAGCAGCTTACGCGCGGCGGATAGAAACACCATATATTTT. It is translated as CASSLRAADRNTIYF. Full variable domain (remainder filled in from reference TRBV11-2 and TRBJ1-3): EAGVAQSPRYKIIEKRQSVAFWCNPISGHATLYWYQQILGQGPKLLIQFQNNGVVDDSQLPKDRFSAERLKGVDSTLKIQPAKLEDSAVYLCASSLRAADRNTIYFGEGSWLTVV.

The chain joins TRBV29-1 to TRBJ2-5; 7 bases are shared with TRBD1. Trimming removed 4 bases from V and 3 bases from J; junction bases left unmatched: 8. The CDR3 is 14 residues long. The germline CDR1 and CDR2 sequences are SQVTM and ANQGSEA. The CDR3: CSVGVGGLKETQYF. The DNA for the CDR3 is TGCAGCGTTGGAGTAGGGGGCCTTAAAGAGACCCAGTACTTC.

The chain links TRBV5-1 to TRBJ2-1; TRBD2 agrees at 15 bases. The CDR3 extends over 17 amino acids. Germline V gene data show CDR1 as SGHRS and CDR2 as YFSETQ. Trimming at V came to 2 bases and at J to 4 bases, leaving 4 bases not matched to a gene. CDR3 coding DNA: TGCGCCAGCAGCTTTGGAGGGACTAGCGGGGGGTACAATGAGCAGTTCTTC. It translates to CASSFGGTSGGYNEQFF.

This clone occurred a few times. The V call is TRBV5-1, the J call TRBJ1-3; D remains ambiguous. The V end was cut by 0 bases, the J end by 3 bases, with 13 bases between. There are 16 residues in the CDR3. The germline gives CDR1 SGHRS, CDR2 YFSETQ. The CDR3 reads CASSLDTLRGGNTIYF. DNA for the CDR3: TGCGCCAGCAGCTTGGACACACTACGTGGTGGAAACACCATATATTTT.

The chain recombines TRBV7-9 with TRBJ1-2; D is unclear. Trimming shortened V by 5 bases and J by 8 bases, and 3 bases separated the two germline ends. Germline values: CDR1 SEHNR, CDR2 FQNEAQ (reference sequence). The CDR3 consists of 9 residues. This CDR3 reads CASSQGYTF. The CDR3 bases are TGTGCCAGCAGCCAGGGCTACACCTTC.

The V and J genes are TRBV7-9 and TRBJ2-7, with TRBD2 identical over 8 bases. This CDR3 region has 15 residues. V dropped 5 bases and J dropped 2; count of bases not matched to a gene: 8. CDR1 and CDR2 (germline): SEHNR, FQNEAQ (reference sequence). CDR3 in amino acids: CASSPSGLAPYEQYF. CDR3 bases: TGTGCCAGCAGCCCTAGCGGGCTAGCCCCCTACGAGCAGTACTTC.

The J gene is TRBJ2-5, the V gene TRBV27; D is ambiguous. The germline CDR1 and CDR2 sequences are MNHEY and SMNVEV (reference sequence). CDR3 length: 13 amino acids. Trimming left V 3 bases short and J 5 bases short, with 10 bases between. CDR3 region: CASSFSSVETQYF. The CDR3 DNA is TGTGCCAGCAGTTTTAGCAGCGTGGAGACCCAGTACTTC.

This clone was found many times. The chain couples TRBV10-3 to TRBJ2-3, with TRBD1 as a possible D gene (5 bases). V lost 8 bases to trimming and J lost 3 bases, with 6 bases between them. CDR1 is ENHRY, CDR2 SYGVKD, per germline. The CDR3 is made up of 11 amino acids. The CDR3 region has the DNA TGTGCCATCTCAGGGACAGATACGCAGTATTTT. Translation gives CAISGTDTQYF.

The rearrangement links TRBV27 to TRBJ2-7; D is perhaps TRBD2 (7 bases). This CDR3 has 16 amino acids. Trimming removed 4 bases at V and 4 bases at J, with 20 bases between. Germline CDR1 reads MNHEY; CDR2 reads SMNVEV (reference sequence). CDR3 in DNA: TGTGCCAGCAGTTCCCTTTGGGAGGGGGGACGGTACGAGCAGTACTTC. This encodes CASSSLWEGGRYEQYF.

The CDR3, as DNA: TGTGCCAGCAGTTTCTCGGGACTGGCCAATGAGCAGTTCTTC. This sequence encodes CASSFSGLANEQFF. The chain joins TRBV27 to TRBJ2-1; D may be TRBD2 (6 bases). The CDR3 has 14 amino acids. Germline CDR1 is MNHEY and CDR2 is SMNVEV (reference sequence). V was pared by 3 bases and J by 6 bases, with 12 bases between.

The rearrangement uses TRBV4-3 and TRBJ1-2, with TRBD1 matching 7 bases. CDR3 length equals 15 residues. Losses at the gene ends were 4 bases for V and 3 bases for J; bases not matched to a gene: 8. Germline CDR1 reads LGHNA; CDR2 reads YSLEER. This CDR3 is CASSPGTAAYYGYTF. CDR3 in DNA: TGCGCCAGCAGCCCTGGGACAGCCGCTTACTATGGCTACACCTTC.

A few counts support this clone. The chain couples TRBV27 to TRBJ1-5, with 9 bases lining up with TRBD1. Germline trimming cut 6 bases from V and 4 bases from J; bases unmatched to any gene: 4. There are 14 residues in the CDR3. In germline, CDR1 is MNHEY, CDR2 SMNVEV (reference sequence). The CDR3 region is CASRPGQGNQPQHF. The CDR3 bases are TGTGCCAGCAGACCGGGACAGGGTAATCAGCCCCAGCATTTT.

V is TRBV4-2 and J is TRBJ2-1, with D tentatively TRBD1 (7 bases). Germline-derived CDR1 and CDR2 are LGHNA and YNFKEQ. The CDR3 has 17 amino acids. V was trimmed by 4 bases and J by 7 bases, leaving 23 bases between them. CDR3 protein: CASSPGGTQGVWNEQFF. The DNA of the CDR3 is TGTGCCAGCAGCCCAGGGGGGACGCAGGGGGTGTGGAATGAGCAGTTCTTC.

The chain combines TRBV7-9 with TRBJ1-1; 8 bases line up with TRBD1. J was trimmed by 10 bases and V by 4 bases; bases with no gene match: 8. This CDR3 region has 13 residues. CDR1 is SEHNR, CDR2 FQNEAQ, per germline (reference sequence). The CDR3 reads CASSYPDRDAAFF. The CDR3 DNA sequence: TGTGCCAGCAGCTACCCGGACAGGGACGCAGCTTTCTTT.

CDR3 coding DNA: TGTGCCAGCAGACGGGGACATGGAGATGCTAGGACCTTC. Protein sequence: CASRRGHGDARTF. The chain uses TRBV6-5 and TRBJ1-2; a weak D match, TRBD1 (6 bases). The CDR3 is 13 amino acids. Germline V gene data show CDR1 as MNHEY and CDR2 as SVGAGI. Trimming stripped 6 bases from V and 14 bases from J, with 22 bases between.

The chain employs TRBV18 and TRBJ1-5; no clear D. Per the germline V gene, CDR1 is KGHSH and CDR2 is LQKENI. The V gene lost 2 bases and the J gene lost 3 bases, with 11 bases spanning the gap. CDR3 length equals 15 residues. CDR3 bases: TGTGCCAGCTCACCAACGGTCTCCCCCAATCAGCCCCAGCATTTT. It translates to CASSPTVSPNQPQHF.

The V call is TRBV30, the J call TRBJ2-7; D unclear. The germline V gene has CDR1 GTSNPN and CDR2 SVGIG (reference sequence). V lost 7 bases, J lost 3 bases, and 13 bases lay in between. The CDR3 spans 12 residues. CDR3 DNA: TGTGCCTACTCGGTTACCAACTACGAGCAGTACTTC. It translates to CAYSVTNYEQYF.

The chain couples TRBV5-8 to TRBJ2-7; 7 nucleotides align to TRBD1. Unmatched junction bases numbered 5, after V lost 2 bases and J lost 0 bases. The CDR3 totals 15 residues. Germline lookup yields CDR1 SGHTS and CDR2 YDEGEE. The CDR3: CASSFDRANSYEQYF. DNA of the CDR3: TGTGCCAGCAGCTTTGACAGGGCGAACTCCTACGAGCAGTACTTC.

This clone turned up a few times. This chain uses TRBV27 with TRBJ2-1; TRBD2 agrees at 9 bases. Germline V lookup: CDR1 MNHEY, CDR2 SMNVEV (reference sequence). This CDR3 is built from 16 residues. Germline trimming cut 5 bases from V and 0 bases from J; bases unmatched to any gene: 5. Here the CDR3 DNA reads TGTGCCAGCAGTCCCTATAGCGGGAGCTCCTACAATGAGCAGTTCTTC. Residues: CASSPYSGSSYNEQFF.

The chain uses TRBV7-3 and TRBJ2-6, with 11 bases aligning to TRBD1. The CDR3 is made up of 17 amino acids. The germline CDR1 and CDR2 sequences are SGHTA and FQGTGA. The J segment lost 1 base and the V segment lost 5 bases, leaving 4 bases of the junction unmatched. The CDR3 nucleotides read TGTGCCAGCAGCACCGGACAGGGGGCGTCTGGGGCCAACGTCCTGACTTTC. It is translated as CASSTGQGASGANVLTF.

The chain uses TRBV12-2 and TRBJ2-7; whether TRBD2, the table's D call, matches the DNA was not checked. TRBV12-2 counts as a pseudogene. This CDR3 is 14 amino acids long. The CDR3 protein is CASRSGLFSYEQYF. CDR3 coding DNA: TGTGCAAGTCGGTCGGGACTTTTCTCCTACGAGCAGTACTTC.

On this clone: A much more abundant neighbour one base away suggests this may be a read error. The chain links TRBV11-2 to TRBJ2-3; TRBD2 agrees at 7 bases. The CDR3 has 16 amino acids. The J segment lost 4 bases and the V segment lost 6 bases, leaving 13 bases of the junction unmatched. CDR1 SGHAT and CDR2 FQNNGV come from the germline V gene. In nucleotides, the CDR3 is TGTGCCAGCAGAACCGGCTGGGGGGGGGTCGCAGATACGCAGTATTTT. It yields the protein CASRTGWGGVADTQYF.